The 28 T cell receptor beta chains below all came from one sample that was sequenced in a study of CD8 T cells in ankylosing spondylitis. Points from the study as a whole: Seemingly distinctive of ankylosing spondylitis blood was a TCR beta motif formed by eight highly homologous variants.

No antigen is known for these receptors. TCRdb independently ran MiXCR on the 5' RACE reads; one entry per CDR3 protein. Of about 90,000 distinct CDR3 sequences in the sample, about 9% were seen once. The sample taken for sequencing was blood, either unsorted or a sorted T cell fraction (not recorded which). These receptors were obtained from a male donor with ankylosing spondylitis.

The chain is built from TRBV7-9 and TRBJ1-2; perhaps TRBD1 as D (5 bases). Germline V gene data show CDR1 as SEHNR and CDR2 as FQNEAQ (reference sequence). Trimming stripped 5 bases from V and 0 bases from J, with 7 bases between. The CDR3 has 13 residues. CDR3 loop: CASSGGANYGYTF. The CDR3 DNA sequence: TGTGCCAGCAGCGGGGGAGCTAACTATGGCTACACCTTC.

The V and J genes are TRBV7-9 and TRBJ1-2; TRBD1 aligns across 8 bases. Losses at the gene ends were 1 base for V and 2 bases for J; bases not matched to a gene: 3. Per germline, CDR1 SEHNR and CDR2 FQNEAQ (reference sequence). The CDR3 is made up of 15 amino acids. Here the CDR3 DNA reads TGTGCCAGCAGCTTAGTGGCAGGGGGCAACTATGGCTACACCTTC. Its protein product is CASSLVAGGNYGYTF.

The chain couples TRBV28 to TRBJ2-7, with 12 bases that match TRBD1. The CDR3 has 18 amino acids. V trimming: 7 bases; J trimming: 4 bases; junction bases outside the gene matches: 17. Germline V gives CDR1 MDHEN, CDR2 SYDVKM. The CDR3 sequence: CASNPNTGTGGRLYEQYF. DNA for the CDR3: TGTGCCAGCAATCCCAATACGGGGACAGGGGGCCGGTTGTACGAGCAGTACTTC.

This clonotype was detected many times. The CDR3 sequence is CSVEGEVWADTQYF. In DNA, the CDR3 is TGCAGCGTTGAAGGGGAGGTTTGGGCAGATACGCAGTATTTT. The chain combines TRBV29-1 with TRBJ2-3; tentatively, D is TRBD2 (6 bases). The germline gives CDR1 SQVTM, CDR2 ANQGSEA. The CDR3 totals 14 residues. V lost 1 base to trimming and J lost 4 bases, with 12 bases between them.

This clonotype has a count of ten or more. The J gene is TRBJ2-1, the V gene TRBV30, with TRBD1 matching 11 bases. CDR1 is GTSNPN, CDR2 SVGIG, per germline (reference sequence). V lost 0 bases and J lost 4; bases outside the gene matches: 2. This CDR3 contains 15 residues. The CDR3: CAWSVWDRGYNEQFF. For the CDR3, the DNA is TGTGCCTGGAGTGTTTGGGACAGGGGGTACAATGAGCAGTTCTTC. The whole variable domain, filled in from reference TRBV30 and TRBJ2-1, reads SQTIHQWPATLVQPVGSPLSLECTVEGTSNPNLYWYRQAAGRGLQLLFYSVGIGQISSEVPQNLSASRPQDRQFILSSKKLLLSDSGFYLCAWSVWDRGYNEQFFGPGTRLTVL.

The chain is built from TRBV19 and TRBJ2-2; D ambiguous. This CDR3 is 13 amino acids long. From germline, CDR1 is LNHDA and CDR2 SQIVND (reference sequence). Trimming pared 5 bases from V and 6 bases from J, leaving 10 bases between. CDR3 amino acids: CASSPPQSGELFF. The CDR3 region has the DNA TGTGCCAGTAGTCCCCCCCAGTCCGGGGAGCTGTTTTTT.

The rearrangement links TRBV20-1 to TRBJ2-1, with 8 bases aligning to TRBD2. The CDR3 has 16 amino acids. After removal of 5 bases from V and 4 bases from J, the junction contained 13 bases not matched to a gene. Per the germline V gene, CDR1 is DFQATT and CDR2 is SNEGSKA (reference sequence). This chain's CDR3 is CSAGALWSGSYNEQFF. CDR3 nucleotide sequence: TGCAGTGCTGGAGCCCTATGGAGCGGGAGTTACAATGAGCAGTTCTTC.

This clonotype showed up many times. The rearrangement uses TRBV6-1 and TRBJ2-1; possible D gene TRBD2, 5 bases. V shed 3 bases and J shed 4 bases, with 7 bases lying between them. Germline values: CDR1 MNHNS, CDR2 SASEGT. The CDR3 has 13 residues. The CDR3 loop reads CASSEWTYNEQFF. In DNA, the CDR3 is TGTGCCAGCAGTGAGTGGACTTACAATGAGCAGTTCTTC.

This clonotype came up a few times. V gene TRBV7-9 combines with J gene TRBJ2-7; D not resolved. Trimming took 4 bases from V and 1 from J, leaving 11 bases between them. The CDR3 loop spans 14 amino acids. Germline loops: CDR1 SEHNR, CDR2 FQNEAQ (reference sequence). CDR3 sequence (DNA): TGTGCCAGCAGCTCCGGCGGAAATTCCTACGAGCAGTACTTC. Protein sequence: CASSSGGNSYEQYF.

This CDR3 is CASSSEGGRPYNEQFF. The CDR3 nucleotides read TGTGCCAGCAGCTCGGAGGGGGGACGGCCCTACAATGAGCAGTTCTTC. The chain is built from TRBV5-4 and TRBJ2-1; D may correspond to TRBD1 or TRBD2 (6 bases each). Trimming removed 3 bases at V and 2 bases at J, with 15 bases between. This CDR3 has 16 amino acids. In germline, CDR1 is SGHNT, CDR2 YYREEE (reference sequence).

The chain has TRBV7-9 and TRBJ2-5, with a weak D call TRBD1 (6 bases). The CDR3 spans 17 residues. Looked up from germline, CDR1 is SEHNR and CDR2 is FQNEAQ (reference sequence). V dropped 1 base and J dropped 1 base, with 16 bases sitting between them. The CDR3 protein is CASSLEGVQGPQETQYF. DNA of the CDR3: TGTGCCAGCAGCTTAGAGGGGGTCCAGGGGCCCCAAGAGACCCAGTACTTC.

This clonotype was picked up many times. This sequence joins TRBV2 and TRBJ2-3; 8 positions match TRBD2. The CDR3 contains 17 residues. V lost 7 bases to trimming and J lost 4 bases; unmatched junction nucleotides: 16. Germline assignment: CDR1 SNHLY and CDR2 FYNNEI. The CDR3 DNA sequence: TGTGCCAGCATAGAAGGTGTTGCGGGGGGCGCAGCAGATACGCAGTATTTT. Its protein product is CASIEGVAGGAADTQYF.

This clonotype has more than one count but fewer than ten. The V and J genes are TRBV2 and TRBJ2-7; 7 bases are shared with TRBD1. CDR1 is SNHLY and CDR2 is FYNNEI in the germline V gene. V shed 6 bases, J shed 4 bases, and the junction held 6 bases outside the gene matches. This CDR3 contains 13 residues. The CDR3 nucleotides are TGTGCCAGCAGCCCCCGGGACAGTTACGAGCAGTACGTC. It codes for CASSPRDSYEQYV.

This clonotype was observed many times. This chain connects TRBV7-9 to TRBJ1-1, with a weak D call TRBD1 (5 bases). The V gene lost 6 bases and the J gene lost 0 bases, with 11 bases spanning the gap. Per germline, CDR1 SEHNR and CDR2 FQNEAQ (reference sequence). The CDR3 covers 14 residues. The CDR3 sequence: CASRFPDMNTEAFF. As DNA, the CDR3 is TGTGCCAGCAGATTCCCGGACATGAACACTGAAGCTTTCTTT.

This clonotype was counted at least ten times. V usage is TRBV13 and J usage is TRBJ2-3; 9 positions match TRBD2. This CDR3 comprises 14 residues. Trimming removed 3 bases from V and 6 bases from J; junction bases left unmatched: 4. The V gene's germline CDR1 is PRHDT and CDR2 FYEKMQ (reference sequence). CDR3 sequence: CASSFSGSPDTQYF. Here the CDR3 DNA reads TGTGCCAGCAGCTTTAGCGGGAGTCCCGATACGCAGTATTTT.

The chain links TRBV7-9 to TRBJ2-1, with D perhaps matching TRBD1 or TRBD2 (5 bases each). V was shortened by 5 bases and J by 7 bases, with 18 bases between the two germline ends. This CDR3 comprises 15 residues. Looked up from germline, CDR1 is SEHNR and CDR2 is FQNEAQ (reference sequence). The CDR3 reads CASSISGTLGNEQFF. The CDR3 DNA is TGTGCCAGCAGCATATCCGGGACCTTGGGGAATGAGCAGTTCTTC.

The chain employs TRBV12-3 or TRBV12-4 and TRBJ2-5; D call uncertain. The CDR3 is 15 amino acids. V lost 3 bases and J lost 3, with 14 bases in between. CDR3 in amino acids: CASSFNGGREETQYF. In nucleotides, the CDR3 is TGTGCCAGCAGTTTTAACGGTGGCCGGGAAGAGACCCAGTACTTC.

This clonotype showed up many times. V gene TRBV27 combines with J gene TRBJ2-3; D is uncertain. The germline V gene has CDR1 MNHEY and CDR2 SMNVEV (reference sequence). This CDR3 has 12 residues. With 6 bases removed from V and 10 bases from J, the gap between germline ends came to 14 bases. CDR3 in amino acids: CASSRDFKSQYF. CDR3 DNA: TGTGCCAGCAGCCGAGACTTTAAGTCGCAGTATTTT.

Many counts were recorded for this clonotype. The J gene is TRBJ2-5, the V gene TRBV11-2; D unclear. Per the germline V gene, CDR1 is SGHAT and CDR2 is FQNNGV. The CDR3 contains 14 residues. Trimming took 5 bases from V and 4 from J, leaving 14 bases between them. The CDR3 sequence is CASSPSSWRETQYF. CDR3 DNA sequence: TGTGCCAGCAGCCCCTCGAGCTGGAGAGAGACCCAGTACTTC.

V and J are TRBV5-6 and TRBJ2-1; D unclear. The CDR3 consists of 13 residues. V lost 0 bases and J lost 6, with 7 bases in between. Germline lookup yields CDR1 SGHDT and CDR2 YYEEEE. In DNA, the CDR3 is TGTGCCAGCAGCTTGGTTGAGAGCAATGAGCAGTTCTTC. Amino acids: CASSLVESNEQFF.

This clonotype was seen at least ten times. The V gene is TRBV7-9, the J gene TRBJ2-1, with 11 bases fitting TRBD2. Germline loops: CDR1 SEHNR, CDR2 FQNEAQ (reference sequence). CDR3 length: 14 residues. V trimming: 5 bases; J trimming: 6 bases; junction bases outside the gene matches: 3. The CDR3 nucleotides read TGTGCCAGCAGCGTTAGCGGGAGGGCCAATGAGCAGTTCTTC. It yields the protein CASSVSGRANEQFF.

V and J are TRBV13 and TRBJ2-7; no reliable D call. The germline CDR1 and CDR2 sequences are PRHDT and FYEKMQ (reference sequence). This CDR3 comprises 13 residues. V lost 5 bases to trimming and J lost 3 bases, with 11 bases between them. CDR3: CASSREDGYEQYV. Written as DNA, the CDR3 is TGTGCCAGCAGCCGAGAGGACGGCTACGAGCAGTACGTC.

This clonotype turned up a few times. The chain links TRBV10-1 to TRBJ2-1; unclear D gene. This CDR3 spans 11 amino acids. Trimming left V 3 bases short and J 8 bases short, with 5 bases between. CDR1 WNHNN and CDR2 SYGVQD come from the germline V gene (reference sequence). The CDR3 DNA follows: TGCGCCAGCAGTGATTCGCATGAGCAGTTCTTC. It yields the protein CASSDSHEQFF.

The chain combines TRBV4-1 with TRBJ1-1, with 7 bases fitting TRBD1. The germline CDR1 and CDR2 sequences are MGHRA and YSYEKL. The CDR3 is made up of 14 amino acids. Losses at the gene ends were 5 bases for V and 2 bases for J; bases not matched to a gene: 5. This CDR3 reads CASSNRDSNTEAFF. The CDR3 nucleotides read TGCGCCAGCAGCAACCGGGACAGTAACACTGAAGCTTTCTTT.

The genes are TRBV15 and TRBJ1-1; D is possibly TRBD1 (6 bases). Germline V gene lookup returns CDR1 LNHNV and CDR2 YYDKDF (reference sequence). With 3 bases removed from V and 1 base from J, the gap between germline ends came to 15 bases. The CDR3 is 16 residues long. This CDR3 reads CATSSRGPIWNTEAFF. CDR3 sequence (DNA): TGTGCCACCAGCAGCAGGGGCCCGATTTGGAACACTGAAGCTTTCTTT.

The chain employs TRBV9 and TRBJ1-5; TRBD1 might be the D (5 bases). CDR1 SGDLS and CDR2 YYNGEE come from the germline V gene. The CDR3 has 15 amino acids. V was cut by 7 bases and J by 2 bases, with 16 bases left in between. CDR3 in DNA: TGTGCCAGCCCCTTCCCGGGGGAAGGCAATCAGCCCCAGCATTTT. Translating it yields CASPFPGEGNQPQHF.

The CDR3 nucleotides read TGTGCTAGTGGTCCCGGACAGTCCTATGGCTACACCTTC. This translates into CASGPGQSYGYTF. This sequence joins TRBV12-5 and TRBJ1-2, with D maybe TRBD1 (6 bases). Germline CDR1 LGHNT, CDR2 FRNRAP. CDR3 size: 13 residues. Trimming pared 5 bases from V and 4 bases from J, leaving 11 bases between.

This clonotype was found many times. The genes are TRBV24-1 and TRBJ2-1; 9 bases fit TRBD1. CDR1 KGHDR and CDR2 SFDVKD come from the germline V gene. Unmatched junction bases numbered 9, after V lost 6 bases and J lost 4 bases. The length of the CDR3 is 16 residues. In nucleotides, the CDR3 is TGTGCCACCAGTACCACCCCTGGACAGGGGTACAATGAGCAGTTCTTC. Its translation is CATSTTPGQGYNEQFF.